This entry features one T cell receptor beta chain sequence. What it binds is not known. The record originates from a study of OX40 agonist ivuxolimab in advanced cancers. Broader study findings: Within 6 weeks, CD4+ and CD8+ blood T cells expanded clonally at 0.1 to 3.0 mg/kg.

The repertoire was sequenced with immunoSEQ multiplex PCR; TCRdb's copy has only in-frame clones and lacks some. The table lists approximately 40,000 clones, 85% of them singletons. The source of this sequence is an adult with an advanced solid tumor such as melanoma, head and neck, liver or kidney cancer. The sequencing used CD4+ or CD8+ T cells sorted from blood, collected in a trial of the OX40 agonist ivuxolimab.

CDR3 in DNA: TGTGCCAGCAGCTTGGGACAGGGCCTTATCCCCTACGAGCAGTACTTC. It encodes CASSLGQGLIPYEQYF. The chain recombines TRBV5-4 with TRBJ2-5; 7 positions agree with TRBD1. The last part of the DNA fits TRBJ2-7 better; the J call may be wrong. The germline V gene encodes CDR1 SGHNT and CDR2 YYREEE (reference sequence). The CDR3 is made up of 16 amino acids.